The rows below give T cell receptor beta chains drawn from one sample of a study of blood T cell repertoires in COVID-19. Profiling relied on immunoSEQ multiplex PCR, and the TCRdb table lists in-frame clones only, not all of them. The repertoire holds 100,000 to 120,000 clones, with 75% to 90% as singletons. The sequenced material came from peripheral blood. These receptors all stem from a human donor in a cohort sampled during active COVID-19. The CDR3 runs from the conserved cysteine through the conserved F or W. Each record gives: J gene, V gene, D gene, CDR3 length, clone size, CDR3 DNA, CDR3 protein. A D gene is named only where the DNA matches it firmly. Clone size appears in some rows only: once, few, many, or a class for an expanded clone.

J gene: TRBJ1-1; V gene: TRBV7-9; D gene: NA; CDR3 length: 14; clone size: NA; CDR3 DNA: TGTGCCAGCAGCCAGGAAGGTAGGACTACTGAAGCTTTCTTT; CDR3 protein: CASSQEGRTTEAFF
J gene: TRBJ1-3; V gene: TRBV5-6; D gene: NA; CDR3 length: 16; clone size: once; CDR3 DNA: TGTGCCAGCAGCGTCAGGAGGATTAGCTCTGGAAACACCATATATTTT; CDR3 protein: CASSVRRISSGNTIYF
J gene: TRBJ2-7; V gene: TRBV10-3; D gene: TRBD1; CDR3 length: 15; clone size: few; CDR3 DNA: TGTGCCATCAGTGAGTCAAAGGGACAGGGAAACGAGCAGTACTTC; CDR3 protein: CAISESKGQGNEQYF
J gene: TRBJ1-1; V gene: TRBV7-9; D gene: NA; CDR3 length: 15; clone size: once; CDR3 DNA: TGTGCCAGCACCCCCTCGTCCCGAGGGAACACTGAAGCTTTCTTT; CDR3 protein: CASTPSSRGNTEAFF
J gene: TRBJ2-1; V gene: TRBV11-2; D gene: TRBD2; CDR3 length: 19; clone size: NA; CDR3 DNA: TGTGCCAGCAGCCCGGGCAGGGGCAGCGGGGGGCCGGCGTACAATGAGCAGTTCTTC; CDR3 protein: CASSPGRGSGGPAYNEQFF
J gene: TRBJ1-1; V gene: TRBV7-3; D gene: NA; CDR3 length: 13; clone size: NA; CDR3 DNA: TGTGCCAGCAGCCGGACAGTGAACACTGAAGCTTTCTTT; CDR3 protein: CASSRTVNTEAFF
J gene: TRBJ1-5; V gene: TRBV18; D gene: NA; CDR3 length: 15; clone size: few; CDR3 DNA: TGTGCCAGCTCAGCTCAGAGAGGGCCCAATCAGCCCCAGCATTTT; CDR3 protein: CASSAQRGPNQPQHF
J gene: TRBJ2-6; V gene: TRBV7-9; D gene: TRBD1; CDR3 length: 17; clone size: once; CDR3 DNA: TGTGCCAGCACTCGAGGGACAGGGGCCTCTGGGGCCAACGTCCTGACTTTC; CDR3 protein: CASTRGTGASGANVLTF
J gene: TRBJ1-5; V gene: TRBV12-3/TRBV12-4; D gene: NA; CDR3 length: 13; clone size: NA; CDR3 DNA: TGTGCCAGCAGTTTGGGGGGACTCCGGCCCCAGCATTTT; CDR3 protein: CASSLGGLRPQHF
J gene: TRBJ2-3; V gene: TRBV4-3; D gene: NA; CDR3 length: 14; clone size: NA; CDR3 DNA: TGCGCCAGCAGCCAAGATCTCACAGGGAATACGCAGTATTTT; CDR3 protein: CASSQDLTGNTQYF
J gene: TRBJ1-2; V gene: TRBV20-1; D gene: NA; CDR3 length: 10; clone size: once; CDR3 DNA: TGCAGTGCTTCTTCGTATGGCTACACCTTC; CDR3 protein: CSASSYGYTF
J gene: TRBJ1-2; V gene: TRBV9; D gene: NA; CDR3 length: 14; clone size: NA; CDR3 DNA: TGTGCCAGCAGCCCCCGGACTGACTTTATTCGCTACACCTTC; CDR3 protein: CASSPRTDFIRYTF
J gene: TRBJ1-3; V gene: TRBV5-1; D gene: TRBD1; CDR3 length: 16; clone size: NA; CDR3 DNA: TGCGCCAGCAGCTCCGACGGGACAGGGTCTGGAAACACCATATATTTT; CDR3 protein: CASSSDGTGSGNTIYF
J gene: TRBJ2-7; V gene: TRBV5-1; D gene: NA; CDR3 length: 12; clone size: NA; CDR3 DNA: TGCGCCAGCAGGGGGCCAGGGTACGAGCAGTACTTC; CDR3 protein: CASRGPGYEQYF
J gene: TRBJ1-4; V gene: TRBV20-1; D gene: NA; CDR3 length: 12; clone size: NA; CDR3 DNA: TGCAGTGCTAGTCCGGGGTGGGAAAAACTGTTTTTT; CDR3 protein: CSASPGWEKLFF
J gene: TRBJ2-3; V gene: TRBV3-1/TRBV3-2; D gene: TRBD2; CDR3 length: 15; clone size: NA; CDR3 DNA: TGTGCCAGCAGCCCAGGCGGGGGGTTCACAGATACGCAGTATTTT; CDR3 protein: CASSPGGGFTDTQYF
J gene: TRBJ2-1; V gene: TRBV7-2; D gene: NA; CDR3 length: 14; clone size: NA; CDR3 DNA: TGTGCCAGCAGCTTGCATGCAGGGATGGGTGAGCAGTTCTTC; CDR3 protein: CASSLHAGMGEQFF
J gene: TRBJ1-1; V gene: TRBV6-5; D gene: NA; CDR3 length: 15; clone size: NA; CDR3 DNA: TGTGCCAGCAGTTACTCTTTAATACGCGATACTGAAGCTTTCTTT; CDR3 protein: CASSYSLIRDTEAFF
J gene: TRBJ1-1; V gene: TRBV24-1; D gene: NA; CDR3 length: 13; clone size: few; CDR3 DNA: TGTGCCACCAGTGACGCAGGGGTCCCTGAAGCTTTCTTT; CDR3 protein: CATSDAGVPEAFF
J gene: TRBJ1-2; V gene: TRBV19; D gene: TRBD1; CDR3 length: 16; clone size: once; CDR3 DNA: TGTGCCAGTAGCCCCGGGACAGGGAGATTGAACTATGGCTACACCTTC; CDR3 protein: CASSPGTGRLNYGYTF
J gene: TRBJ2-1; V gene: TRBV6-2/TRBV6-3; D gene: NA; CDR3 length: 13; clone size: NA; CDR3 DNA: TGTGCCAGCAGTTACTACCCCAGGGATGAGCAGTTCTTC; CDR3 protein: CASSYYPRDEQFF
J gene: TRBJ1-3; V gene: TRBV7-3; D gene: NA; CDR3 length: 15; clone size: few; CDR3 DNA: TGTGCCAGCCCCAAGTTGGGGGCCTTTGGAAACACCATATATTTT; CDR3 protein: CASPKLGAFGNTIYF
J gene: TRBJ1-2; V gene: TRBV29-1; D gene: NA; CDR3 length: 15; clone size: NA; CDR3 DNA: TGCAGCGCAAAACAGGGCCTATCATCTAACTATGGCTACACCTTC; CDR3 protein: CSAKQGLSSNYGYTF
J gene: TRBJ1-1; V gene: TRBV7-3; D gene: TRBD1; CDR3 length: 14; clone size: NA; CDR3 DNA: TGTGCCAGCAGCTTCCAGGGGGGCGACACTGAAGCTTTCTTT; CDR3 protein: CASSFQGGDTEAFF
J gene: TRBJ2-1; V gene: TRBV5-8; D gene: NA; CDR3 length: 15; clone size: NA; CDR3 DNA: TGTGCCAGCAGCTTATCAGCAGGGGCAGTTTGGGAGCAGTTCTTC; CDR3 protein: CASSLSAGAVWEQFF
J gene: TRBJ1-2; V gene: TRBV19; D gene: NA; CDR3 length: 14; clone size: NA; CDR3 DNA: TGTGCCAGTAGTCGACAAGGAGGGGACTATGGCTACACCTTC; CDR3 protein: CASSRQGGDYGYTF
J gene: TRBJ1-2; V gene: TRBV28; D gene: NA; CDR3 length: 15; clone size: NA; CDR3 DNA: TGTGCCAGCAGTCCGGGGGGGGTAGGCGGCTATGGCTACACCTTC; CDR3 protein: CASSPGGVGGYGYTF
J gene: TRBJ1-1; V gene: TRBV5-1; D gene: TRBD1; CDR3 length: 15; clone size: NA; CDR3 DNA: TGCGCCAGCAGCGGATTACAGGGGCTTAACACTGAAGCTTTCTTT; CDR3 protein: CASSGLQGLNTEAFF
J gene: TRBJ1-1; V gene: TRBV6-2/TRBV6-3; D gene: NA; CDR3 length: 12; clone size: NA; CDR3 DNA: TGTGCCAGCAGTTACTCGTACAGGGACGCTTTCTTT; CDR3 protein: CASSYSYRDAFF
J gene: TRBJ2-1; V gene: TRBV12-3/TRBV12-4; D gene: TRBD2; CDR3 length: 13; clone size: NA; CDR3 DNA: TGTGCCAGCAGTTTGGGACTAGACAATGAGCAGTTCTTC; CDR3 protein: CASSLGLDNEQFF
J gene: TRBJ2-7; V gene: TRBV6-2/TRBV6-3; D gene: TRBD1; CDR3 length: 14; clone size: NA; CDR3 DNA: TGTGCCAGCAGTTACGAGGCAGGGGGCCTCGAGCAGTACTTC; CDR3 protein: CASSYEAGGLEQYF